This TCR beta chain came from a study of shared clonotypes between healthy human individuals. Germline V gene lookup returns CDR1 SGHDT and CDR2 YYEEEE. CDR3 length equals 15 residues. Trimming took 0 bases from V and 5 from J, leaving 14 bases between them. The repertoire was sequenced with immunoSEQ multiplex PCR; TCRdb's copy has only in-frame clones and lacks some. Found here are a few million clones, 90% to 95% of them singletons; the top ten hold 0.35% to 0.5%. The sequence was obtained from a man between 18 and 29 years old in good health. Some clones in this sample may be carry-over from other donors' samples. The rearrangement uses TRBV5-6 and TRBJ2-5; no firm D call. The source material was naive CD4+ T cells from PBMCs. Subset noted: CD45RA+ positively selected. The CDR3: CASSLGAGLGETQYF. Written as DNA, the CDR3 is TGTGCCAGCAGCTTGGGGGCAGGTTTAGGCGAGACCCAGTACTTC.